A selection of T cell receptor beta chains follows, all from one sample in a study of shared clonotypes between healthy human individuals. Assay used: immunoSEQ multiplex PCR; TCRdb lists only in-frame clones, some missing. This table holds about 110,000 clones, roughly 70% found once. Sequencing input: memory CD8+ T cells sorted from blood. These receptors were collected from a woman aged 30 to 39 in good health. The CDR3 runs from the conserved cysteine through the conserved F or W. Fields, in order: J gene, V gene, D gene, clone size, CDR3 DNA, CDR3 protein. A D gene is named only where the DNA matches it firmly. Expanded clones get a size class; other rows say once, few or many, or leave the size out.

J gene: TRBJ1-5
V gene: TRBV28
D gene: NA
clone size: once
CDR3 DNA: TGTGCCAGCAGACCCCCGGCTGGGCAGGGCGGTCAGCCCCAGCATTTT
CDR3 protein: CASRPPAGQGGQPQHF

J gene: TRBJ2-7
V gene: TRBV28
D gene: NA
clone size: once
CDR3 DNA: TGTGCCAGCAGTTTGGGGACTCCCTTAACCTACGAGCAGTACTTC
CDR3 protein: CASSLGTPLTYEQYF

J gene: TRBJ2-4
V gene: TRBV27
D gene: NA
clone size: NA
CDR3 DNA: TGTGCCAGCAGTCCAGACCCAGGGGAGAGGGGAAACATTCAGTACTTC
CDR3 protein: CASSPDPGERGNIQYF

J gene: TRBJ2-6
V gene: TRBV6-1
D gene: NA
clone size: NA
CDR3 DNA: TGTGCCAGCACATGGTCGCGTGGGGCCAACGTCCTGACTTTC
CDR3 protein: CASTWSRGANVLTF

J gene: TRBJ2-7
V gene: TRBV7-2
D gene: NA
clone size: NA
CDR3 DNA: TGTGCCAGCAGCCCTGCAGGAGGATTTGTCGAGCAGTACTTC
CDR3 protein: CASSPAGGFVEQYF

J gene: TRBJ1-2
V gene: TRBV21-1
D gene: NA
clone size: large
CDR3 DNA: TGTGCCAGCAGCAAAGGCTCGAGGGGGAGGGAAGGGAAAGGCTACACCTTC
CDR3 protein: CASSKGSRGREGKGYTF

J gene: TRBJ2-2
V gene: TRBV28
D gene: NA
clone size: NA
CDR3 DNA: TGTGCCAGCAGTTCCTTAATTGGGGAGCTGTTTTTT
CDR3 protein: CASSSLIGELFF

J gene: TRBJ1-5
V gene: TRBV6-6
D gene: NA
clone size: NA
CDR3 DNA: TGTGCCAGCAGTTACTCTAATAGCAATCAGCCCCAGCATTTT
CDR3 protein: CASSYSNSNQPQHF

J gene: TRBJ2-1
V gene: TRBV15
D gene: NA
clone size: NA
CDR3 DNA: TGTGCCACCTCCCACCAATACTCTAGCGCCTACAATGAGCAGTTCTTC
CDR3 protein: CATSHQYSSAYNEQFF

J gene: TRBJ1-4
V gene: TRBV16
D gene: NA
clone size: NA
CDR3 DNA: TGTGCCAGCAGCCAATCGGGTGAAAAACTGTTTTTT
CDR3 protein: CASSQSGEKLFF

J gene: TRBJ2-7
V gene: TRBV2
D gene: NA
clone size: NA
CDR3 DNA: TGTGCCAGCGAGGTAGGGCGAACTGTGGAGCAGTACTTC
CDR3 protein: CASEVGRTVEQYF

J gene: TRBJ2-3
V gene: TRBV27
D gene: NA
clone size: NA
CDR3 DNA: TGTGCCAGCAGGGACAGAGTTAGCACAGATACGCAGTATTTT
CDR3 protein: CASRDRVSTDTQYF

J gene: TRBJ2-5
V gene: TRBV19
D gene: NA
clone size: NA
CDR3 DNA: TGTGCCAGTAGTATACGGGGTTTGGTAGAGACCCAGTACTTC
CDR3 protein: CASSIRGLVETQYF